Shown below are 2 T cell receptor beta chains from a single sample sequenced in a study of T cell changes during pregnancy in multiple sclerosis (dated 2019 in TCRdb). The library was generated by the immunoSEQ multiplex PCR assay. TCRdb mirrors the immuneACCESS table, restricted to in-frame sequences. Some clones are absent from its copies; in checked studies, under half trace to an unresolved V gene, and the reason for the others is unknown. This sample lists around 40,000 clones; 90% to 95% were detected once. About 5.9% of the sample goes to the ten largest clones. Sequencing used CD8+ T cells from peripheral blood mononuclear cells, obtained in the second trimester of pregnancy. These receptors all come from a female donor with multiple sclerosis, enrolled in a pregnancy study.

The chain is built from TRBV14 and TRBJ1-1, with D perhaps matching TRBD1 (5 bases). Deletions cut 3 bases from V and 1 base from J, with 15 bases between. Germline assignment: CDR1 SGHDN and CDR2 FVKESK. This CDR3 is 16 amino acids long. CDR3 in amino acids: CASSHLWRDENTEAFF. In nucleotides, the CDR3 is TGTGCCAGCAGCCACCTATGGCGGGACGAGAACACTGAAGCTTTCTTT.

The chain links TRBV7-9 to TRBJ2-3; 12 bases match TRBD2. The germline V gene has CDR1 SEHNR and CDR2 FQNEAQ (reference sequence). The CDR3 is 15 amino acids. V lost 4 bases to trimming and J lost 6 bases; unmatched junction nucleotides: 5. CDR3 DNA: TGTGCCAGCAGCTCGACTAGCGGGAGTCCGGATACGCAGTATTTT. Protein: CASSSTSGSPDTQYF.